This entry lists 27 T cell receptor beta chains sequenced from one sample in a study of T cell changes during pregnancy in multiple sclerosis. The data were produced by immunoSEQ multiplex PCR, yet TCRdb's version contains in-frame clones alone and is incomplete. The table lists roughly 40,000 clones, more than 85% of them singletons, with just under 0.5% in the top ten. The specimen comprised CD4+ T cells from peripheral blood mononuclear cells, sampled in the second trimester of pregnancy. The receptors stem from a female donor in good health, enrolled as a control in a pregnancy study.

This clone was recorded a few times. This rearrangement joins TRBV4-1 to TRBJ1-1, with 8 nucleotides matching TRBD1. The CDR3 is 19 amino acids. With V trimmed by 2 bases and J by 0 bases, 14 bases remained unmatched. The germline V gene encodes CDR1 MGHRA and CDR2 YSYEKL. The CDR3 is CASSQSTSGQGHMNTEAFF. In nucleotides, the CDR3 is TGCGCCAGCAGCCAATCGACCAGTGGACAGGGACACATGAACACTGAAGCTTTCTTT.

This chain joins TRBV4-3 and TRBJ2-3, with D perhaps TRBD1 (6 bases). CDR3 size: 15 residues. V dropped 1 base and J dropped 0 bases, with 8 bases sitting between them. Germline CDR1 reads LGHNA; CDR2 reads YSLEER. As DNA, the CDR3 is TGCGCCAGCAGCCAAGGAGACAGGAGCACAGATACGCAGTATTTT. The encoded protein is CASSQGDRSTDTQYF.

The V call is TRBV29-1, the J call TRBJ1-4; D is unresolved. The germline CDR1 and CDR2 sequences are SQVTM and ANQGSEA. Trimming shortened V by 1 base and J by 5 bases, and 11 bases separated the two germline ends. The CDR3 spans 14 residues. CDR3 protein: CSVEGAGSNEKLFF. CDR3 coding DNA: TGCAGCGTTGAAGGGGCAGGCTCCAATGAAAAACTGTTTTTT.

The chain joins TRBV18 to TRBJ2-7, with a weak D call TRBD1 (6 bases). Trimming took 5 bases from V and 1 from J, leaving 9 bases between them. Germline-derived CDR1 and CDR2 are KGHSH and LQKENI. CDR3 length equals 13 residues. The CDR3 DNA reads TGTGCCAGCTCAGGGGACATTTCCTACGAGCAGTACTTC. Translating it yields CASSGDISYEQYF.

J is TRBJ1-3 and V is TRBV11-2; D is undetermined. The CDR3 runs 14 residues. V was cut by 1 base and J by 0 bases, with 4 bases left in between. Germline V lookup: CDR1 SGHAT, CDR2 FQNNGV. The CDR3 loop is CASSLALSGNTIYF. DNA for the CDR3: TGTGCCAGCAGCTTAGCTCTCTCTGGAAACACCATATATTTT.

V is TRBV6-4 and J is TRBJ2-2; the D gene is possibly TRBD2 (6 bases). The CDR3 loop spans 14 amino acids. V was pared by 3 bases and J by 7 bases, with 12 bases between. The germline CDR1 and CDR2 sequences are MRHNA and SNTAGT. In DNA, the CDR3 is TGTGCCAGCAGTGATAAGCCGGAGGGCGGGGAGCTGTTTTTT. It encodes CASSDKPEGGELFF.

The rearrangement joins TRBV5-3 to TRBJ2-1; the match to TRBD2 covers 8 bases. TRBV5-3 is flagged as an ORF with uncertain function. Germline trimming cut 0 bases from V and 4 bases from J; bases unmatched to any gene: 9. The CDR3 totals 17 residues. CDR3 protein: CARSLEGAGGDYNEQFF. In DNA form, the CDR3 reads TGTGCCAGAAGCTTGGAGGGCGCGGGGGGCGATTACAATGAGCAGTTCTTC.

The rearrangement links TRBV28 to TRBJ2-7, with 7 bases identical to TRBD2. V lost 3 bases to trimming and J lost 3 bases; unmatched junction nucleotides: 8. Germline V CDR1 and CDR2: MDHEN, SYDVKM. CDR3 length: 15 amino acids. The CDR3 is CASSLLGGSLYEQYF. CDR3 in DNA: TGTGCCAGCAGTTTGTTGGGAGGGTCCCTCTACGAGCAGTACTTC.

The V and J genes are TRBV7-2 and TRBJ2-5; 7 bases agree with TRBD2. Germline V gene lookup returns CDR1 SGHTA and CDR2 FQGNSA. V was clipped by 5 bases and J by 6 bases; unmatched bases: 12. This CDR3 spans 15 amino acids. The CDR3 DNA reads TGTGCCAGCAGCCCTCTGGAAGCGGGAAAACAGACCCAGTACTTC. Encoded protein: CASSPLEAGKQTQYF.

The V gene is TRBV6-1, the J gene TRBJ2-7, with 12 bases lining up with TRBD2. Germline-derived CDR1 and CDR2 are MNHNS and SASEGT. This CDR3 is 14 amino acids long. Germline trimming cut 5 bases from V and 6 bases from J; bases unmatched to any gene: 5. The CDR3 reads CASSLTSGRPEQYF. CDR3 sequence (DNA): TGTGCCAGCAGTCTGACTAGCGGGAGACCCGAGCAGTACTTC.

This sequence joins TRBV2 and TRBJ1-3, with D unclear. The germline V and J ends were trimmed by 4 bases and 0 bases, with 4 bases remaining between them. CDR1 and CDR2 (germline): SNHLY, FYNNEI. The CDR3 loop spans 13 amino acids. This CDR3 reads CASSGSSGNTIYF. The CDR3 bases are TGTGCCAGCAGTGGCAGCTCTGGAAACACCATATATTTT.

The J gene is TRBJ1-1, the V gene TRBV10-1, with TRBD1 matching 9 bases. The germline V gene encodes CDR1 WNHNN and CDR2 SYGVQD (reference sequence). Trimming cost V 5 bases and J 1 base; bases outside gene matches: 5. CDR3 length: 15 residues. The DNA of the CDR3 is TGCGCCAGCAGTTCGACAGGGGGGGAGAACACTGAAGCTTTCTTT. As protein: CASSSTGGENTEAFF.

V gene TRBV4-1 combines with J gene TRBJ2-1; 9 bases match TRBD2. This CDR3 is built from 16 residues. Germline CDR1 MGHRA, CDR2 YSYEKL. J lost 8 bases, V lost 0 bases, and 8 bases had no gene match. CDR3 coding DNA: TGCGCCAGCAGCCAAGAAGCCAGCGGGGGGTTCGATGAGCAGTTCTTC. This gives the protein CASSQEASGGFDEQFF.

V gene TRBV5-1 combines with J gene TRBJ2-5, with 9 bases aligning to TRBD2. Germline V CDR1 and CDR2: SGHRS, YFSETQ. The CDR3 contains 15 residues. J gave up 3 bases and V 3 bases, and 6 bases lay outside the gene matches. The CDR3 spells CASSSRTSAKETQYF. CDR3 in DNA: TGCGCCAGCAGCTCCAGGACTAGCGCCAAAGAGACCCAGTACTTC.

V and J are TRBV6-6 and TRBJ2-3; 10 bases are shared with TRBD1. Looked up from germline, CDR1 is MNHNY and CDR2 is SVGAGI (reference sequence). The CDR3 runs 15 residues. V lost 6 bases, J lost 2 bases, and 5 bases stayed unmatched. CDR3 amino acids: CASRTGTGATDTQYF. CDR3 nucleotide sequence: TGTGCCAGCAGGACCGGGACAGGGGCCACAGATACGCAGTATTTT.

The V call is TRBV27, the J call TRBJ2-2, with 7 bases aligning to TRBD1. The CDR3 totals 13 residues. Trimming at V came to 5 bases and at J to 6 bases, leaving 3 bases not matched to a gene. The V gene's germline CDR1 is MNHEY and CDR2 SMNVEV (reference sequence). The CDR3 DNA reads as TGTGCCAGCAGTGGGGACAGCTCCGGGGAGCTGTTTTTT. Translating gives CASSGDSSGELFF.

V usage is TRBV15 and J usage is TRBJ1-5; D is perhaps TRBD1 (6 bases). The CDR3 runs 18 residues. Deletions cut 0 bases from V and 3 bases from J, with 18 bases between. Germline V lookup: CDR1 LNHNV, CDR2 YYDKDF (reference sequence). CDR3 residues: CATSRDRTGRGNNQPQHF. DNA for the CDR3: TGTGCCACCAGCAGAGATAGAACAGGGAGAGGGAACAATCAGCCCCAGCATTTT.

J is TRBJ1-3 and V is TRBV29-1, with D hard to call. From germline, CDR1 is SQVTM and CDR2 ANQGSEA. Trimming shortened V by 4 bases and J by 0 bases, and 7 bases separated the two germline ends. The CDR3 is 13 amino acids. The CDR3 region is CSVAAGSGNTIYF. In DNA form, the CDR3 reads TGCAGCGTTGCGGCAGGCTCTGGAAACACCATATATTTT.

The chain combines TRBV27 with TRBJ2-7, with TRBD2 matching over 14 bases. Germline assignment: CDR1 MNHEY and CDR2 SMNVEV (reference sequence). Trimming removed 2 bases from V and 2 bases from J; junction bases left unmatched: 14. The CDR3 is 20 amino acids. For the CDR3, the DNA is TGTGCCAGCAGTTTAATCAGGGGACTAGCGGGAGTTCGTGGGCCCTACGAGCAGTACTTC. The encoded protein is CASSLIRGLAGVRGPYEQYF.

The J gene is TRBJ2-5, the V gene TRBV30, with D possibly being TRBD2 (6 bases). V lost 0 bases, J lost 1 base, and 12 bases lay in between. This CDR3 region has 15 residues. Germline loops: CDR1 GTSNPN, CDR2 SVGIG (reference sequence). The CDR3 sequence is CAWSVPLALQETQYF. In DNA form, the CDR3 reads TGTGCCTGGAGTGTACCCCTAGCGCTCCAAGAGACCCAGTACTTC.

The genes are TRBV28 and TRBJ1-1; D remains unclear. Germline CDR1 reads MDHEN; CDR2 reads SYDVKM. This CDR3 region has 15 residues. V gave up 4 bases and J gave up 7 bases, with 19 bases separating them. The CDR3 region is CASSSRVGVPREAFF. The CDR3 DNA is TGTGCCAGCAGTTCCCGGGTAGGAGTGCCCCGTGAAGCTTTCTTT. The variable domain in full, completed from reference TRBV28 and TRBJ1-1, reads DVKVTQSSRYLVKRTGEKVFLECVQDMDHENMFWYRQDPGLGLRLIYFSYDVKMKEKGDIPEGYSVSREKKERFSLILESASTNQTSMYLCASSSRVGVPREAFFGQGTRLTVV.

This clone has just a few counts. This chain connects TRBV29-1 to TRBJ2-1, with 8 bases fitting TRBD2. The V segment lost 5 bases and the J segment 5 bases; nucleotides outside the gene matches: 2. Germline values: CDR1 SQVTM, CDR2 ANQGSEA. This CDR3 region has 12 residues. CDR3 nucleotide sequence: TGCAGCGTTACTAGCGGTAACAATGAGCAGTTCTTC. It codes for CSVTSGNNEQFF.

CDR3 in amino acids: CASREGKAGNEKLFF. CDR3 in DNA: TGCGCCAGCAGGGAAGGAAAGGCAGGTAATGAAAAACTGTTTTTT. This rearrangement joins TRBV10-1 to TRBJ1-4; D unclear. V was cut by 6 bases and J by 4 bases, with 15 bases left in between. This CDR3 has 15 amino acids. Germline V CDR1 and CDR2: WNHNN, SYGVQD (reference sequence).

This sequence joins TRBV7-2 and TRBJ2-5; no reliable D call. Trimming pared 1 base from V and 2 bases from J, leaving 8 bases between. The CDR3 extends over 14 amino acids. Germline V gives CDR1 SGHTA, CDR2 FQGNSA. CDR3 in amino acids: CASSLDRRQETQYF. The DNA of the CDR3 is TGTGCCAGCAGCTTAGATCGTCGTCAAGAGACCCAGTACTTC.

The rearrangement uses TRBV11-3 and TRBJ2-1, with TRBD2 matching 7 bases. V dropped 5 bases and J dropped 7; count of bases not matched to a gene: 11. The CDR3 totals 15 residues. Germline CDR1 is SGHNT and CDR2 is YENEEA. The CDR3 DNA sequence: TGTGCCAGCAGCCTTTTGGCGGGAGCTAGGAATGAGCAGTTCTTC. This encodes CASSLLAGARNEQFF.

The J gene is TRBJ2-2, the V gene TRBV5-8; D gene uncertain. Trimming pared 5 bases from V and 1 base from J, leaving 9 bases between. The CDR3 runs 14 residues. Germline V gene lookup returns CDR1 SGHTS and CDR2 YDEGEE. The CDR3 DNA follows: TGTGCCAGCAGGTGGCGGAAGAACACCGGGGAGCTGTTTTTT. Protein product: CASRWRKNTGELFF.

The J gene is TRBJ1-2, the V gene TRBV29-1; tentative D call: TRBD1 (6 bases). Germline CDR1 and CDR2: SQVTM and ANQGSEA. V was pared by 7 bases and J by 2 bases, with 20 bases between. This CDR3 has 15 amino acids. As DNA, the CDR3 is TGCAGCGCAACCCATCCTACAGGGTTCAACTATGGCTACACCTTC. Its translation is CSATHPTGFNYGYTF.